The TCR beta chain described here comes from a study of CD8+ T cells in alopecia areata. Background on the study: Each day, treated patients took oral tofacitinib twice, at 5 to 10 mg per dose.

Treatment meaning: oral pan-JAK inhibitor, 5-10 mg twice daily. Germline values: CDR1 MRHNA, CDR2 SNTAGT. The length of the CDR3 is 16 residues. Trimming cost V 3 bases and J 3 bases; bases outside gene matches: 8. Following extraction, RNA underwent reverse transcription to cDNA, which served as the sequencing template. Here immunoSEQ multiplex PCR was the method, and the copy in TCRdb shows in-frame clones only, minus some. The repertoire holds approximately 90,000 clones, with around 70% as singletons. Overall study results and limits: Compared with mice, patients displayed less clear TCR sharing, possibly for HLA-related reasons.

Concerning this clone itself: Its antigen is still unknown.

The starting material was CD8+ T cells sorted from blood, obtained around week 44, from a patient treated with tofacitinib. This rearrangement joins TRBV6-4 to TRBJ2-3; TRBD2 aligns across 8 bases. The TCR originated in a human donor with alopecia areata. The CDR3 DNA reads TGTGCCAGCAGTGAGGTGGCGGGGGGTTCAACAGATACGCAGTATTTT. This gives the protein CASSEVAGGSTDTQYF.